Presented here are 15 T cell receptor beta chains from one specimen sequenced in a study of blood T cell repertoires in COVID-19. Generated by immunoSEQ multiplex PCR, the TCRdb table keeps only in-frame clones and is missing some. The sample consists of around 40,000 clones, 80% to 90% of them appearing once. The sequenced material came from peripheral blood. Every receptor here comes from a human donor in a cohort sampled during active COVID-19.

This clone was seen once. The chain carries TRBV5-1 and TRBJ1-1, with a tentative D call TRBD1 (6 bases). Germline assignment: CDR1 SGHRS and CDR2 YFSETQ. Trimming cost V 1 base and J 12 bases, with 16 bases left between them. The CDR3 runs to 13 residues. This chain's CDR3 is CASSLPEGGRSFF. In DNA form, the CDR3 reads TGCGCCAGCAGCTTGCCAGAGGGGGGGAGATCTTTCTTT.

The rearrangement joins TRBV21-1 to TRBJ2-7; TRBD1 is the table's D call and was not checked against the DNA. TRBV21-1 constitutes a pseudogene. The CDR3 runs to 16 residues. CDR3 region: CASSTEIPGQNYEQYF. The CDR3, as DNA: TGTGCCAGCAGCACAGAGATTCCGGGACAGAACTACGAGCAGTACTTC.

The chain combines TRBV2 with TRBJ1-1; 9 bases are shared with TRBD1. Looked up from germline, CDR1 is SNHLY and CDR2 is FYNNEI. Trimming at V came to 5 bases and at J to 1 base, leaving 5 bases not matched to a gene. The CDR3 covers 15 residues. CDR3 in amino acids: CASSPQGQGNTEAFF. The CDR3 DNA is TGTGCCAGCAGTCCCCAGGGACAGGGGAACACTGAAGCTTTCTTT.

This chain joins TRBV7-2 and TRBJ2-1; 8 bases are shared with TRBD1. J lost 10 bases, V lost 3 bases, and 11 bases had no gene match. The germline V gene encodes CDR1 SGHTA and CDR2 FQGNSA. The CDR3 is made up of 15 amino acids. The CDR3 region has the DNA TGTGCCAGCAGCTTTATCAGGGGGCAAAGAGAAGAGCAGTTCTTC. Translating gives CASSFIRGQREEQFF.

The chain recombines TRBV2 with TRBJ1-1, with 10 nucleotides matching TRBD1. CDR3 length: 16 amino acids. V shed 6 bases, J shed 1 base, and the junction held 8 bases outside the gene matches. From germline, CDR1 is SNHLY and CDR2 FYNNEI. CDR3 bases: TGTGCCAGCAGGGTTCGACAGGGGGCTCCGAACACTGAAGCTTTCTTT. It yields the protein CASRVRQGAPNTEAFF. The whole variable domain, remainder taken from reference TRBV2 and TRBJ1-1, is EPEVTQTPSHQVTQMGQEVILRCVPISNHLYFYWYRQILGQKVEFLVSFYNNEISEKSEIFDDQFSVERPDGSNFTLKIRSTKLEDSAMYFCASRVRQGAPNTEAFFGQGTRLTVV.

V gene TRBV18 combines with J gene TRBJ1-5; D is uncertain. The CDR3 is 14 residues long. Trimming stripped 2 bases from V and 2 bases from J, with 7 bases between. CDR1 and CDR2 from the germline V gene are KGHSH and LQKENI. The CDR3 here is CASSPGDGNQPQHF. The CDR3 bases are TGTGCCAGCTCACCAGGAGATGGCAATCAGCCCCAGCATTTT.

The chain combines TRBV5-1 with TRBJ2-1, with 8 bases that match TRBD2. With 0 bases clipped from V and 14 bases from J, the junction kept 4 bases outside the gene matches. This CDR3 region has 12 residues. Germline assignment: CDR1 SGHRS and CDR2 YFSETQ. The CDR3 here is CASSLGRGVKFF. As DNA, the CDR3 is TGCGCCAGCAGCTTGGGGCGGGGGGTGAAGTTCTTC.

The chain recombines TRBV18 with TRBJ2-2; 8 bases line up with TRBD2. This CDR3 spans 16 amino acids. V trimming: 2 bases; J trimming: 0 bases; junction bases outside the gene matches: 2. Germline V gives CDR1 KGHSH, CDR2 LQKENI. This CDR3 is CASSPFGGANTGELFF. The CDR3 coding sequence is TGTGCCAGCTCACCATTCGGGGGGGCGAACACCGGGGAGCTGTTTTTT.

The chain links TRBV6-6 to TRBJ1-1, with 8 bases aligning to TRBD1. Germline V gene data show CDR1 as MNHNY and CDR2 as SVGAGI (reference sequence). Losses at the gene ends were 8 bases for V and 1 base for J; bases not matched to a gene: 12. The CDR3 consists of 16 residues. The CDR3 loop reads CASAGLPGGWNTEAFF. The CDR3 nucleotides are TGTGCCAGCGCAGGACTACCAGGGGGCTGGAACACTGAAGCTTTCTTT.

This chain uses TRBV2 with TRBJ1-3; D is undetermined. The V end was cut by 3 bases, the J end by 14 bases, with 17 bases between. The CDR3 loop spans 13 amino acids. Germline CDR1 reads SNHLY; CDR2 reads FYNNEI. CDR3 nucleotides: TGTGCCAGCAGTGACATAGCAGCCCGAGATCTATATTTT. It is translated as CASSDIAARDLYF.

The rearrangement uses TRBV19 and TRBJ2-2; 8 bases match TRBD2. This CDR3 comprises 16 residues. The germline gives CDR1 LNHDA, CDR2 SQIVND (reference sequence). Trimming at V came to 6 bases and at J to 5 bases, leaving 11 bases not matched to a gene. DNA of the CDR3: TGTGCCAGTAGCCCCCCGGGACTAGGGAGGACCGGGGAGCTGTTTTTT. Amino acids: CASSPPGLGRTGELFF. The whole variable domain, filled in from reference TRBV19 and TRBJ2-2, reads DGGITQSPKYLFRKEGQNVTLSCEQNLNHDAMYWYRQDPGQGLRLIYYSQIVNDFQKGDIAEGYSVSREKKESFPLTVTSAQKNPTAFYLCASSPPGLGRTGELFFGEGSRLTVL.

The J gene is TRBJ1-1, the V gene TRBV4-1, with 8 nucleotides matching TRBD1. The CDR3 contains 15 residues. Per the germline V gene, CDR1 is MGHRA and CDR2 is YSYEKL. V was clipped by 4 bases and J by 4 bases; unmatched bases: 8. This CDR3 reads CASSPQGARGTEAFF. In nucleotides, the CDR3 is TGCGCCAGCAGCCCCCAGGGGGCCCGGGGCACTGAAGCTTTCTTT.

The J gene is TRBJ1-1, the V gene TRBV2; TRBD1 matches 8 bases. From germline, CDR1 is SNHLY and CDR2 FYNNEI. The junction had 7 bases not matched to a gene; V was cut back by 2 bases and J by 5 bases. The CDR3 is 15 amino acids. Written as DNA, the CDR3 is TGTGCCAGCAGTGAATCAAGACAGGGGAGGACTGAAGCTTTCTTT. Protein product: CASSESRQGRTEAFF.

Worth noting for this clone: Relative to the germline gene, one junction end is altered; a read error may explain this. Additional DNA sequences in this sample encode the identical CDR3. The V gene is TRBV11-2, the J gene TRBJ2-7, with 7 nucleotides matching TRBD1. Germline CDR1 reads SGHAT; CDR2 reads FQNNGV. The CDR3 length is 16 residues. Here the CDR3 DNA reads TGTGCCAGCAGCATCATGGGTAGGGGGCGGTTCAGCGAGCAGTATTTC. Translating gives CASSIMGRGRFSEQYF. The full variable domain, its missing parts supplied by reference TRBV11-2 and TRBJ2-7, is EAGVAQSPRYKIIEKRQSVAFWCNPISGHATLYWYQQILGQGPKLLIQFQNNGVVDDSQLPKDRFSAERLKGVDSTLKIQPAKLEDSAVYLCASSIMGRGRFSEQYFGPGTRLTVT.

The genes are TRBV3-1 (or the pseudogene TRBV3-2) and TRBJ2-5, with 12 bases identical to TRBD2. V shed 1 base and J 5 bases; nucleotides not matched to a gene: 5. CDR1 and CDR2 (germline): LGHDT, YNNKEL (reference sequence). This CDR3 has 16 amino acids. The CDR3 reads CASSQGLAGVRETQYF. The CDR3 DNA reads as TGTGCCAGCAGCCAAGGACTAGCGGGGGTCCGGGAGACCCAGTACTTC.